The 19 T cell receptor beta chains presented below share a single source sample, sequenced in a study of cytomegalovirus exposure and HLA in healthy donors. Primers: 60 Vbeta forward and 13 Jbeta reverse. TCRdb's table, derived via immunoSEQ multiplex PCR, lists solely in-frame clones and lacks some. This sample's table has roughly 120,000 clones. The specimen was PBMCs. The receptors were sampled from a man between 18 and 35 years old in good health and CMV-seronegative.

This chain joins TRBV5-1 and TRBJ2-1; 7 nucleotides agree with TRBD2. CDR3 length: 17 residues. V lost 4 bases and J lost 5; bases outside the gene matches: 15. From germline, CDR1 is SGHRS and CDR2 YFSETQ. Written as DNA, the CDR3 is TGCGCCAGCAGCCCATTGGGGGGGAGGGCCCTGAACAATGAGCAGTTCTTC. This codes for CASSPLGGRALNNEQFF.

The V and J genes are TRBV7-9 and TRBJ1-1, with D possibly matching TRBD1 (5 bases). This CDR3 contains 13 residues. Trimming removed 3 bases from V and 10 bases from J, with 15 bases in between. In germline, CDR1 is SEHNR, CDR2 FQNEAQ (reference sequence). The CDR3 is CASSFYPDNGAFF. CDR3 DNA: TGTGCCAGCAGCTTTTATCCGGACAACGGAGCTTTCTTT.

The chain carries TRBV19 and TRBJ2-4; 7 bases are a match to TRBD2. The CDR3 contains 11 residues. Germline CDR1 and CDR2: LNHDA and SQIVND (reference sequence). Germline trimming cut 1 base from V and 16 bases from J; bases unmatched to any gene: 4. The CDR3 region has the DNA TGTGCCAGTAGTATAGGTGGGACTACCTACTTC. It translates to CASSIGGTTYF.

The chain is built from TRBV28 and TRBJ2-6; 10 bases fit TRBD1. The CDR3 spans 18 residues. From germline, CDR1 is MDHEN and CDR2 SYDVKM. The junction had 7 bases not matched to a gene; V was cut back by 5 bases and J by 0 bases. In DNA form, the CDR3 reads TGTGCCAGCAGTACCTCCGGGACAGGGGACTCTGGGGCCAACGTCCTGACTTTC. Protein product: CASSTSGTGDSGANVLTF.

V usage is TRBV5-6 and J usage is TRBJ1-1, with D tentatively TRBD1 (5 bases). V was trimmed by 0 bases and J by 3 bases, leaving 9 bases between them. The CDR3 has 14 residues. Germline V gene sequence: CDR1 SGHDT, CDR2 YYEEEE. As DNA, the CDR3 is TGTGCCAGCAGCTTGGGGGCAGGGTACACTGAAGCTTTCTTT. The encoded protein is CASSLGAGYTEAFF.

CDR3 coding DNA: TGTGCCAGCAGCTTGGGAGGACTCGCAAGGGAGCAGTTCTTC. Translated: CASSLGGLAREQFF. The rearrangement uses TRBV5-6 and TRBJ2-1, with D perhaps matching TRBD2 (5 bases). Trimming took off 0 bases at V and 10 bases at J, with 14 bases between the two ends. CDR3 length equals 14 residues. Per germline, CDR1 SGHDT and CDR2 YYEEEE.

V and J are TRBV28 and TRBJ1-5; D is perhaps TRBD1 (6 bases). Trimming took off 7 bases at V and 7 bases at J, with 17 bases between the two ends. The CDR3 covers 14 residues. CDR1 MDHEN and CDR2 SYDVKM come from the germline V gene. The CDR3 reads CASTLAGVEQPQHF. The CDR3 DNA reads TGTGCCAGCACCCTAGCAGGGGTAGAGCAGCCCCAGCATTTT.

The CDR3 DNA sequence: TGCGCCAGCAGCCCGCCTGAGGTCGGTATGAATTCACCCCTCCACTTT. Its protein product is CASSPPEVGMNSPLHF. V is TRBV5-1 and J is TRBJ1-6; no clear D. The V gene's germline CDR1 is SGHRS and CDR2 YFSETQ. V lost 4 bases and J 7 bases, leaving 18 bases between the germline ends. The CDR3 consists of 16 residues.

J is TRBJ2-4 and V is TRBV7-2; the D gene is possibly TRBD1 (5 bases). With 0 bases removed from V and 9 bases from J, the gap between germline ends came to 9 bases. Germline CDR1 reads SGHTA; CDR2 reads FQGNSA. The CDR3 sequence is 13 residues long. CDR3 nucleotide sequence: TGTGCCAGCAGCTTAGCACAGGAGAGCATTCAGTACTTC. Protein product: CASSLAQESIQYF.

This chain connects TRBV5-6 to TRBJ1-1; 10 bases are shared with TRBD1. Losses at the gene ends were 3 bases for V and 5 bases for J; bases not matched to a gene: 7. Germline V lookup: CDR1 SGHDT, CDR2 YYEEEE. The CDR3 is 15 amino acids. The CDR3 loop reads CASSWRTGGRTEAFF. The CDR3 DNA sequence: TGTGCCAGCAGCTGGAGGACAGGGGGTAGAACTGAAGCTTTCTTT.

For the CDR3, the DNA is TGTGCCAGCACCAAGACGTGGGGGGTTAGTGAAAAACTGTTTTTT. Translated, it gives CASTKTWGVSEKLFF. The gene calls are TRBV6-1 and TRBJ1-4; the D gene is possibly TRBD1 (5 bases). Germline V lookup: CDR1 MNHNS, CDR2 SASEGT. V gave up 7 bases and J gave up 7 bases, with 19 bases separating them. The CDR3 is 15 amino acids.

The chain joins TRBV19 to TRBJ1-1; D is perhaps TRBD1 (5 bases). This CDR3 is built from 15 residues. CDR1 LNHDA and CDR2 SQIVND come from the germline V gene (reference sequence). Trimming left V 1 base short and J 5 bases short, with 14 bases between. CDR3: CASSIVPGPGTEAFF. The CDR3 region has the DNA TGTGCCAGTAGTATAGTTCCAGGGCCGGGTACTGAAGCTTTCTTT.

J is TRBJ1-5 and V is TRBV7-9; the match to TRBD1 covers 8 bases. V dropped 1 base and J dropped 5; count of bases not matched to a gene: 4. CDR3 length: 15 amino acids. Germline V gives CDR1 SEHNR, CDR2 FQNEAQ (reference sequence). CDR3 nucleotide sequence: TGTGCCAGCAGCTTAGGACCGACAGGGGATCAGCCCCAGCATTTT. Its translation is CASSLGPTGDQPQHF.

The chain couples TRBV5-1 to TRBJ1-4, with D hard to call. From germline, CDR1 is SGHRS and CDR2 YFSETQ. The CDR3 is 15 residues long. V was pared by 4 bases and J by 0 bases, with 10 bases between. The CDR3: CASSRGDATNEKLFF. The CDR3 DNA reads TGCGCCAGCAGCCGCGGAGACGCAACTAATGAAAAACTGTTTTTT.

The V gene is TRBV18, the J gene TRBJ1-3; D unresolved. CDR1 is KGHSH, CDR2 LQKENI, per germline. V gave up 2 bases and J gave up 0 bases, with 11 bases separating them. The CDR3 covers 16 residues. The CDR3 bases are TGTGCCAGCTCACCAAGGACTAAATCCTCTGGAAACACCATATATTTT. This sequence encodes CASSPRTKSSGNTIYF. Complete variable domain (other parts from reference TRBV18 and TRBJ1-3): NAGVMQNPRHLVRRRGQEARLRCSPMKGHSHVYWYRQLPEEGLKFMVYLQKENIIDESGMPKERFSAEFPKEGPSILRIQQVVRGDSAAYFCASSPRTKSSGNTIYFGEGSWLTVV.

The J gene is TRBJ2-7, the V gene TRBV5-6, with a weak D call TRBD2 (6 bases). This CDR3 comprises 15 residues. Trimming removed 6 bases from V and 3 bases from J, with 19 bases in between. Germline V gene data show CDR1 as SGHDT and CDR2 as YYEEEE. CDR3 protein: CASIDFGSRIYEQYF. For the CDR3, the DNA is TGTGCCAGCATAGATTTCGGGAGCCGAATCTACGAGCAGTACTTC.

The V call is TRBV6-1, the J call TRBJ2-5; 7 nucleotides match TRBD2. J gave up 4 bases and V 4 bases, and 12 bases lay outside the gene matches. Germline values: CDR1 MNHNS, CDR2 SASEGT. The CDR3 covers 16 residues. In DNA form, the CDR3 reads TGTGCCAGCAGTGCCCTCACTAGCGTCGGCGGAGAGACCCAGTACTTC. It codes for CASSALTSVGGETQYF.

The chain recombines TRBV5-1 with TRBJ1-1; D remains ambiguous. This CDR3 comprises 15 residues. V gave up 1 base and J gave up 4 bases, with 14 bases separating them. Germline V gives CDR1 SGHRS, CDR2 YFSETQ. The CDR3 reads CASSLNEGGLTEAFF. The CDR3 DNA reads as TGCGCCAGCAGCTTGAACGAGGGCGGACTCACTGAAGCTTTCTTT.

The CDR3 bases are TGTGCCAGCATCCTTCGGACAGAATACAATGAGCAGTTCTTC. Translation gives CASILRTEYNEQFF. This chain links TRBV6-6 with TRBJ2-1, with D possibly TRBD1 on 6 matching bases. CDR1 is MNHNY, CDR2 SVGAGI, per germline (reference sequence). The CDR3 is made up of 14 amino acids. Trimming pared 7 bases from V and 4 bases from J, leaving 14 bases between.